The clone carrying this TCR beta chain was recorded many times. The CDR3 extends 3 residues past the end of the read, so its final part is completed from the germline J gene. This sample stems from a study of T cell clonality in common variable immunodeficiency. The CDR3 spans 13 residues. V dropped 5 bases and J dropped 1 base, with 7 bases sitting between them. The V gene's germline CDR1 is SGHAT and CDR2 FQDESV (reference sequence). TCRdb's copy holds only in-frame clones and misses some; the assay was immunoSEQ multiplex PCR. This sample has roughly 51,000 clones and no singletons, with 5% to 7% in the ten largest.

This receptor was taken from a person aged 18 to 70 in good health. The specimen sequenced was peripheral blood mononuclear cells. J is TRBJ2-3 and V is TRBV11-1; tentatively, D is TRBD2 (5 bases). The covered CDR3 bases are TGTGCCAGCAGCGAGAGGGGCACAGATACG. Protein sequence: CASSERGTDT. The CDR3, in full, reads CASSERGTDTQYF.